The next 15 T cell receptor beta chains were all read from a single sample in a study of T cell repertoires in cytomegalovirus infection. TCRdb reprocessed the reads via MiXCR and lists one record per CDR3 protein. This sample has about 830,000 distinct CDR3 sequences, with approximately 32% found just once. No antigens are known for them. The input for sequencing was cultured CD8+ T cells from PBMCs, taken from culture after CMV antigen stimulation. The receptors shown here come from a human donor in good health (CMV status not recorded). Some clones in this sample may be carry-over from other donors' samples.

The chain uses TRBV7-2 and TRBJ1-5; D is perhaps TRBD1 (5 bases). The germline gives CDR1 SGHTA, CDR2 FQGNSA. Trimming cost V 2 bases and J 0 bases, with 8 bases left between them. The CDR3 is 15 amino acids. The CDR3 sequence is CASSLRDYSNQPQHF. The CDR3 coding sequence is TGTGCCAGCAGCTTAAGGGACTATAGCAATCAGCCCCAGCATTTT. Using reference TRBV7-2 and TRBJ1-5 for the parts outside the CDR3, the full variable domain is GAGVSQSPSNKVTEKGKDVELRCDPISGHTALYWYRQSLGQGLEFLIYFQGNSAPDKSGLPSDRFSAERTGGSVSTLTIQRTQQEDSAVYLCASSLRDYSNQPQHFGDGTRLSIL.

This clonotype was recorded a few times. The genes are TRBV27 and TRBJ2-2, with a tentative D call TRBD1 (5 bases). The CDR3 totals 14 residues. Trimming pared 8 bases from V and 3 bases from J, leaving 13 bases between. The germline V gene has CDR1 MNHEY and CDR2 SMNVEV (reference sequence). The CDR3 DNA follows: TGTGCCAGCGCACCTAGGGGATACACCGGGGAGCTGTTTTTT. Residues: CASAPRGYTGELFF.

The J gene is TRBJ2-1, the V gene TRBV7-3, with D perhaps assigned TRBD1 or TRBD2 (6 bases each). Trimming cost V 1 base and J 6 bases, with 19 bases left between them. There are 17 residues in the CDR3. Germline V lookup: CDR1 SGHTA, CDR2 FQGTGA. CDR3 DNA: TGTGCCAGCAGCTTAATTCGTTTAGCGAGGGGGGTCAATGAGCAGTTCTTC. Amino acid sequence: CASSLIRLARGVNEQFF.

The chain links TRBV6-8 to TRBJ2-3; 8 positions agree with TRBD1. Germline CDR1 MNHGY, CDR2 SAAAGT. With V trimmed by 9 bases and J by 4 bases, 9 bases remained unmatched. The CDR3 sequence is 14 residues long. CDR3 amino acids: CASKIPGGADTQYF. The CDR3 nucleotides are TGTGCCAGTAAAATACCAGGGGGCGCAGATACGCAGTATTTT.

In its sample, this clonotype was seen many times. The chain carries TRBV7-6 and TRBJ1-5, with D perhaps matching TRBD1 (5 bases). Trimming removed 1 base at V and 3 bases at J, with 10 bases between. Germline V gene data show CDR1 as SGHVS and CDR2 as FNYEAQ. This CDR3 region has 15 residues. In DNA form, the CDR3 reads TGTGCCAGCAGCTTAGTCACAGGAGTCAATCAGCCCCAGCATTTT. Amino acid sequence: CASSLVTGVNQPQHF.

The V gene is TRBV6-2 or TRBV6-3, the J gene TRBJ1-5; the D gene is possibly TRBD1 (5 bases). CDR3 length equals 17 residues. Trimming shortened V by 6 bases and J by 1 base, and 19 bases separated the two germline ends. Germline values: CDR1 MNHEY, CDR2 SVGEGT. For the CDR3, the DNA is TGTGCCAGCAGATCTGGAAGGGGCCTTGGGAGCAATCAGCCCCAGCATTTT. Translation gives CASRSGRGLGSNQPQHF.

V gene TRBV9 combines with J gene TRBJ2-1; 7 bases are a match to TRBD2. Per the germline V gene, CDR1 is SGDLS and CDR2 is YYNGEE. The length of the CDR3 is 16 residues. J lost 3 bases, V lost 3 bases, and 9 bases had no gene match. DNA of the CDR3: TGTGCCAGCAGCGCATCACGACTAGCCGTCTACAATGAGCAGTTCTTC. Residues: CASSASRLAVYNEQFF.

CDR3 DNA sequence: TGTGCTAGTGGGGAAACAGGGAAACATGGCTACACCTTC. It specifies CASGETGKHGYTF. This chain links TRBV12-5 with TRBJ1-2, with D perhaps TRBD1 (6 bases). V was shortened by 6 bases and J by 6 bases, with 14 bases between the two germline ends. CDR3 length: 13 amino acids. From germline, CDR1 is LGHNT and CDR2 FRNRAP.

The V gene is TRBV6-6, the J gene TRBJ1-2; TRBD1 might be the D (5 bases). Trimming took off 0 bases at V and 4 bases at J, with 9 bases between the two ends. From germline, CDR1 is MNHNY and CDR2 SVGAGI (reference sequence). The CDR3 consists of 14 residues. The CDR3: CASSYSGTVYGYTF. CDR3 coding DNA: TGTGCCAGCAGTTACTCCGGGACGGTCTATGGCTACACCTTC.

This clonotype has just one count. The chain has TRBV6-2 or TRBV6-3 and TRBJ1-5, with D hard to call. Trimming took 4 bases from V and 1 from J, leaving 8 bases between them. The CDR3 extends over 14 amino acids. Per germline, CDR1 MNHEY and CDR2 SVGEGT. The CDR3 loop is CASSLWASNQPQHF. The CDR3 DNA reads as TGTGCCAGCAGTTTGTGGGCGAGCAATCAGCCCCAGCATTTT.

V usage is TRBV7-9 and J usage is TRBJ2-4, with 9 bases identical to TRBD2. This CDR3 is built from 18 residues. Germline V CDR1 and CDR2: SEHNR, FQNEAQ (reference sequence). V shed 1 base, J shed 7 bases, and the junction held 14 bases outside the gene matches. Written as DNA, the CDR3 is TGTGCCAGCAGCTTAGGGGAGATCGGGCGGGGGGGCCGGAACATTCAGTACTTC. It translates to CASSLGEIGRGGRNIQYF.

The rearrangement links TRBV6-1 to TRBJ1-5; 9 bases map to TRBD1. Germline trimming cut 6 bases from V and 2 bases from J; bases unmatched to any gene: 11. Germline CDR1 and CDR2: MNHNS and SASEGT. The CDR3 totals 17 residues. DNA for the CDR3: TGTGCCAGCAGCCGGAGGGACAGGGAAATTCGCAATCAGCCCCAGCATTTT. Its translation: CASSRRDREIRNQPQHF.

The rearrangement uses TRBV7-8 and TRBJ1-2; possibly TRBD1 for D (6 bases). Germline V gene data show CDR1 as SGHVS and CDR2 as FQNEAQ. The CDR3 totals 14 residues. Trimming took 7 bases from V and 9 from J, leaving 21 bases between them. The DNA of the CDR3 is TGTGCCAGCACCCCCCTTGGGGGGGGCTTGAGCTACACCTTC. This sequence encodes CASTPLGGGLSYTF.

This clonotype was seen only a few times. V gene TRBV7-8 combines with J gene TRBJ2-1; 10 positions match TRBD2. The CDR3 consists of 20 residues. The V and J ends lost 3 bases and 0 bases, in that order; junction bases with no gene match: 14. The germline gives CDR1 SGHVS, CDR2 FQNEAQ. The CDR3 reads CASSLRPGLAWGSSYNEQFF. The CDR3, as DNA: TGTGCCAGCAGCTTGAGACCGGGACTAGCGTGGGGGAGCTCCTACAATGAGCAGTTCTTC.

A few counts support this clonotype. The chain couples TRBV19 to TRBJ2-1; maybe TRBD2 (9 bases). V gave up 9 bases and J gave up 6 bases, with 30 bases separating them. CDR3 size: 18 residues. CDR1 is LNHDA and CDR2 is SQIVND in the germline V gene (reference sequence). The CDR3 region is CASLGQGGRAGGFNEQFF. In nucleotides, the CDR3 is TGTGCCAGCCTAGGACAGGGAGGTCGAGCGGGGGGTTTCAATGAGCAGTTCTTC.